Below, 20 T cell receptor beta chains from the same sample are listed, as sequenced in a study of T cell responses to AZD1222 COVID-19 vaccine. The protocol was immunoSEQ multiplex PCR, while the TCRdb copy is restricted to in-frame clones and leaves out a portion. Altogether some 140,000 clones are present, under 95% being singletons, with the ten largest covering just over 3%. This specimen consisted of peripheral blood, obtained on day 0 of AZD1222 vaccination. These receptor sequences come from an adult in good health.

The V call is TRBV3-1 (or the pseudogene TRBV3-2), the J call TRBJ1-1; 7 positions agree with TRBD1. The CDR3 has 12 amino acids. J lost 8 bases, V lost 2 bases, and 2 bases had no gene match. The V gene's germline CDR1 is LGHDT and CDR2 YNNKEL (reference sequence). The CDR3: CASSQPTGEAFF. The CDR3 DNA reads as TGTGCCAGCAGCCAACCGACAGGGGAAGCTTTCTTT.

The chain is built from TRBV6-1 and TRBJ2-7; 7 nucleotides match TRBD2. The germline V gene encodes CDR1 MNHNS and CDR2 SASEGT. This CDR3 contains 15 residues. Unmatched junction bases numbered 4, after V lost 2 bases and J lost 0 bases. CDR3 protein: CASSETSALSYEQYF. CDR3 DNA: TGTGCCAGCAGTGAAACTAGCGCTCTCTCCTACGAGCAGTACTTC.

The gene calls are TRBV9 and TRBJ2-1, with a tentative D call TRBD1 (6 bases). V was shortened by 4 bases and J by 10 bases, with 12 bases between the two germline ends. Germline V CDR1 and CDR2: SGDLS, YYNGEE. The CDR3 is made up of 12 amino acids. CDR3 nucleotides: TGTGCCAGCAGCATACAGGGTAAAGAGCAGTTCTTC. This encodes CASSIQGKEQFF.

This clone was detected once. The rearrangement links TRBV25-1 to TRBJ2-1; TRBD1 matches at 7 bases. The trim removed 4 bases at V and 4 bases at J, leaving 13 bases unmatched. This CDR3 spans 17 amino acids. Germline values: CDR1 MGHDK, CDR2 SYGVNS. The CDR3 DNA sequence: TGTGCCAGCAGTGGTGGGAGAGGGAAGGGGGCTTACAATGAGCAGTTCTTC. Protein: CASSGGRGKGAYNEQFF.

This rearrangement joins TRBV7-2 to TRBJ1-2; D ambiguous. CDR1 is SGHTA and CDR2 is FQGNSA in the germline V gene. The length of the CDR3 is 17 residues. Deletions cut 4 bases from V and 4 bases from J, with 22 bases between. CDR3 DNA sequence: TGTGCCAGCAGCTATAACCCCGGCGGGGTCTTAAGCTATGGCTACACCTTC. Amino acid sequence: CASSYNPGGVLSYGYTF.

The V gene is TRBV2, the J gene TRBJ2-3, with 12 nucleotides matching TRBD2. This CDR3 is built from 17 residues. Germline values: CDR1 SNHLY, CDR2 FYNNEI. Losses at the gene ends were 1 base for V and 3 bases for J; bases not matched to a gene: 5. CDR3 protein: CASSEGLAGGRTDTQYF. The CDR3 DNA reads as TGTGCCAGCAGTGAAGGGCTAGCGGGAGGGCGTACAGATACGCAGTATTTT.

This clone was seen just once. The rearrangement joins TRBV7-9 to TRBJ1-2; D not certain. With 1 base removed from V and 3 bases from J, the gap between germline ends came to 6 bases. The V gene's germline CDR1 is SEHNR and CDR2 FQNEAQ (reference sequence). This CDR3 is 13 amino acids long. Here the CDR3 reads CASSLGAHYGYTF. The CDR3 nucleotides read TGTGCCAGCAGCTTAGGGGCCCACTATGGCTACACCTTC.

This clone was seen only once. The chain combines TRBV11-2 with TRBJ2-2; 11 nucleotides match TRBD2. CDR1 is SGHAT, CDR2 FQNNGV, per germline. Trimming removed 5 bases from V and 5 bases from J; junction bases left unmatched: 16. The CDR3 runs to 19 residues. In DNA, the CDR3 is TGTGCCAGCAGCCCCCTCGCCCATCCGGGACTAGCGGTGACCGGGGAGCTGTTTTTT. Amino acid sequence: CASSPLAHPGLAVTGELFF.

The chain has TRBV25-1 and TRBJ2-7; D is unresolved. Trimming pared 0 bases from V and 0 bases from J, leaving 12 bases between. CDR3 size: 16 residues. CDR1 and CDR2 (germline): MGHDK, SYGVNS. The CDR3 is CASSEYRLASSYEQYF. CDR3 bases: TGTGCCAGCAGTGAATATAGGCTTGCTAGCTCCTACGAGCAGTACTTC.

The chain carries TRBV10-2 and TRBJ2-4; D not resolved. This CDR3 comprises 14 residues. V lost 4 bases and J lost 0, with 7 bases in between. Per the germline V gene, CDR1 is WSHSY and CDR2 is SAAADI. This chain's CDR3 is CASSGTVAKNIQYF. The CDR3 DNA reads TGCGCCAGCAGTGGAACGGTAGCCAAAAACATTCAGTACTTC.

The chain joins TRBV11-3 to TRBJ2-1; D is unclear. This CDR3 spans 13 amino acids. The ends were cut back, 0 bases at V and 7 bases at J, with 7 bases in the middle. CDR1 and CDR2 (germline): SGHNT, YENEEA. CDR3 residues: CASSLDQGNEQFF. The CDR3, as DNA: TGTGCCAGCAGCTTAGATCAAGGGAATGAGCAGTTCTTC.

This chain links TRBV11-2 with TRBJ1-4; D gene ambiguous. Trimming took 1 base from V and 11 from J, leaving 14 bases between them. CDR1 and CDR2 from the germline V gene are SGHAT and FQNNGV. The CDR3 extends over 14 amino acids. The CDR3 sequence is CASSLARDAGKLFF. In DNA form, the CDR3 reads TGTGCCAGCAGCTTAGCAAGGGATGCCGGGAAACTGTTTTTT. The full variable domain, rest sourced from reference TRBV11-2 and TRBJ1-4, is EAGVAQSPRYKIIEKRQSVAFWCNPISGHATLYWYQQILGQGPKLLIQFQNNGVVDDSQLPKDRFSAERLKGVDSTLKIQPAKLEDSAVYLCASSLARDAGKLFFGSGTQLSVL.

The chain recombines TRBV28 with TRBJ1-5, with D uncertain. Per the germline V gene, CDR1 is MDHEN and CDR2 is SYDVKM. The CDR3 runs 12 residues. Between the trimmed V and J ends, which lost 8 bases and 6 bases, there was a span of 11 bases. CDR3: CASFIRSQPQHF. Here the CDR3 DNA reads TGTGCCAGCTTTATCCGAAGTCAGCCCCAGCATTTT.

The rearrangement links TRBV30 to TRBJ2-2; 9 bases align to TRBD1. The V and J ends lost 5 bases and 3 bases, in that order; junction bases with no gene match: 7. Germline CDR1 is GTSNPN and CDR2 is SVGIG (reference sequence). The CDR3 is 15 amino acids. CDR3 residues: CAWVSGTGYTGELFF. The DNA for the CDR3 is TGTGCCTGGGTCTCTGGGACAGGGTACACCGGGGAGCTGTTTTTT.

The chain combines TRBV19 with TRBJ1-1, with a weak D call TRBD1 (5 bases). Trimming removed 10 bases from V and 0 bases from J, with 18 bases in between. The CDR3 contains 15 residues. The V gene's germline CDR1 is LNHDA and CDR2 SQIVND (reference sequence). The CDR3 is CAILPDGGMNTEAFF. CDR3 DNA: TGTGCCATACTCCCGGACGGGGGAATGAACACTGAAGCTTTCTTT.

This clone was observed a handful of times. The chain joins TRBV5-6 to TRBJ2-1; D is possibly TRBD1 or TRBD2 (5 bases each). From germline, CDR1 is SGHDT and CDR2 YYEEEE. The ends were cut back, 0 bases at V and 7 bases at J, with 8 bases in the middle. The CDR3 covers 13 residues. The CDR3 DNA reads as TGTGCCAGCAGCTTGGCGGGGCCGAATGAGCAGTTCTTC. It specifies CASSLAGPNEQFF.

This clone occurred a few times. The chain uses TRBV3-1 (or the pseudogene TRBV3-2) and TRBJ2-7; 13 bases are a match to TRBD2. CDR3 length: 13 residues. Germline assignment: CDR1 LGHDT and CDR2 YNNKEL (reference sequence). V lost 6 bases to trimming and J lost 8 bases; unmatched junction nucleotides: 4. In DNA, the CDR3 is TGTGCCAGCAGACAGACTAGCGGGAGGAAGCAGTACTTC. It codes for CASRQTSGRKQYF.

The chain recombines TRBV9 with TRBJ1-1; no reliable D call. This CDR3 comprises 13 residues. Germline CDR1 SGDLS, CDR2 YYNGEE. Trimming removed 2 bases at V and 3 bases at J, with 8 bases between. The chain's CDR3 is CASSVGPYTEAFF. The CDR3 DNA reads TGTGCCAGCAGCGTCGGACCTTACACTGAAGCTTTCTTT.

The rearrangement joins TRBV4-2 to TRBJ1-5; 8 positions match TRBD1. Trimming cost V 4 bases and J 6 bases; bases outside gene matches: 5. CDR1 is LGHNA, CDR2 YNFKEQ, per germline. CDR3 length equals 14 residues. The CDR3 loop reads CASSRGQGGQPQHF. For the CDR3, the DNA is TGTGCCAGCAGCCGAGGACAGGGCGGTCAGCCCCAGCATTTT.

The gene calls are TRBV19 and TRBJ1-1; possibly TRBD1 for D (5 bases). The germline V gene has CDR1 LNHDA and CDR2 SQIVND (reference sequence). The CDR3 runs 15 residues. V lost 1 base, J lost 4 bases, and 13 bases lay in between. The CDR3 DNA reads as TGTGCCAGTAGTATAGGGGTTCGGGGGACCACTGAAGCTTTCTTT. This sequence encodes CASSIGVRGTTEAFF.